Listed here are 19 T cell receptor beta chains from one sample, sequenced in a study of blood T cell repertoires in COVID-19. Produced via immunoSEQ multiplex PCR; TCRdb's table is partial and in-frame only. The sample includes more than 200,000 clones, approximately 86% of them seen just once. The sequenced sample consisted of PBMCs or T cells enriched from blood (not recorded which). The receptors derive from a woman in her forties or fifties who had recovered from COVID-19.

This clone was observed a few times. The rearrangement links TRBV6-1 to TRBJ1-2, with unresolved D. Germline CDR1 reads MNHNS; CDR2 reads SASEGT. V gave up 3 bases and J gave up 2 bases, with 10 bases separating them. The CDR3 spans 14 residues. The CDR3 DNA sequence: TGTGCCAGCAGTGAGGGCGGAGGGAACTATGGCTACACCTTC. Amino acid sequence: CASSEGGGNYGYTF.

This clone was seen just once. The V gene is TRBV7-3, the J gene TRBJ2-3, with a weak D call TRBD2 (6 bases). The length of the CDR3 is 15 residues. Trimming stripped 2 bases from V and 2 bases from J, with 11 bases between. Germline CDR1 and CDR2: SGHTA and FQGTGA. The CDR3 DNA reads TGTGCCAGCAGCTTAGGGAGCGGGCTCACAGATACGCAGTATTTT. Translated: CASSLGSGLTDTQYF.

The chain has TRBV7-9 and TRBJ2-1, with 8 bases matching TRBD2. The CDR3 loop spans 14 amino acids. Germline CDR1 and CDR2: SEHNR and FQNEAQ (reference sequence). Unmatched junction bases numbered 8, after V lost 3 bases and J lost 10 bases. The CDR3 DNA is TGTGCCAGCAGCTTTACCGGGAGGGCCGGCGAGCAGTTCTTC. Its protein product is CASSFTGRAGEQFF.

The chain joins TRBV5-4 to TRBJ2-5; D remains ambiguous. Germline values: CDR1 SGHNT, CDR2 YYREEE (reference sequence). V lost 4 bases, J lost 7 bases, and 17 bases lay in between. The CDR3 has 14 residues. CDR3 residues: CASSAEPLFRTQYF. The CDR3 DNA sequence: TGTGCCAGCAGCGCGGAACCCCTGTTTCGGACCCAGTACTTC. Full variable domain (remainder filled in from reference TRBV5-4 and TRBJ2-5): ETGVTQSPTHLIKTRGQQVTLRCSSQSGHNTVSWYQQALGQGPQFIFQYYREEENGRGNFPPRFSGLQFPNYSSELNVNALELDDSALYLCASSAEPLFRTQYFGPGTRLLVL.

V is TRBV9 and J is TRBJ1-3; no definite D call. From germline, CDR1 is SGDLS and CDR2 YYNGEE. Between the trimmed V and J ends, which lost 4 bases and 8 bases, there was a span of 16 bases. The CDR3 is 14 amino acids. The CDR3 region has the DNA TGTGCCAGCAGCTCGGCGTTGAGGCCGGACACCATATATTTT. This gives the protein CASSSALRPDTIYF.

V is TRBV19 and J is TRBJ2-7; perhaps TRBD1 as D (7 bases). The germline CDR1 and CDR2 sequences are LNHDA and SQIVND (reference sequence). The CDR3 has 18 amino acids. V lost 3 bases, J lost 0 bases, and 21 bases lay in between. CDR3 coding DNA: TGTGCCAGTAGTATTGGGGGGACAGTCCGGCAGGGCTCCTACGAGCAGTACTTC. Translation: CASSIGGTVRQGSYEQYF. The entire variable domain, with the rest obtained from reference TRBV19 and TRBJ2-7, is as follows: DGGITQSPKYLFRKEGQNVTLSCEQNLNHDAMYWYRQDPGQGLRLIYYSQIVNDFQKGDIAEGYSVSREKKESFPLTVTSAQKNPTAFYLCASSIGGTVRQGSYEQYFGPGTRLTVT.

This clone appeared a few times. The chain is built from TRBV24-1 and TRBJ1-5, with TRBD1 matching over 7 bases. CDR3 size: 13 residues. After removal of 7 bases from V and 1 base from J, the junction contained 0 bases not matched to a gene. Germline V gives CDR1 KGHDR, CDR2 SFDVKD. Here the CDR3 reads CATSRGSNQPQHF. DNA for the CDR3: TGTGCCACCAGCAGGGGGAGCAATCAGCCCCAGCATTTT.

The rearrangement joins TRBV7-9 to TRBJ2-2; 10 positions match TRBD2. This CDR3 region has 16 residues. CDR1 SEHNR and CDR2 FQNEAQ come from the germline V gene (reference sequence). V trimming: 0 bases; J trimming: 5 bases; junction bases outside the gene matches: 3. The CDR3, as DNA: TGTGCCAGCAGCTTAGCGCTAGCGGGAGCTACCGGGGAGCTGTTTTTT. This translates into CASSLALAGATGELFF.

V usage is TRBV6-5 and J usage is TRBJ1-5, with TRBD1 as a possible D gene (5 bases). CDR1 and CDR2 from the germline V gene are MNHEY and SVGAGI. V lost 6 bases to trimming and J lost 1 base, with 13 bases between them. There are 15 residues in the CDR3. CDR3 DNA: TGTGCCAGCAGACGCGTTGGGGCAAGCAATCAGCCCCAGCATTTT. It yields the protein CASRRVGASNQPQHF.

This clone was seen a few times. For the CDR3, the DNA is TGTGCCAGCAGATTCACAGGGATCACTGAAGCTTTCTTT. Translating it yields CASRFTGITEAFF. The chain employs TRBV7-9 and TRBJ1-1; a weak D match, TRBD1 (6 bases). This CDR3 comprises 13 residues. Germline V gene lookup returns CDR1 SEHNR and CDR2 FQNEAQ (reference sequence). Trimming cost V 6 bases and J 4 bases, with 12 bases left between them.

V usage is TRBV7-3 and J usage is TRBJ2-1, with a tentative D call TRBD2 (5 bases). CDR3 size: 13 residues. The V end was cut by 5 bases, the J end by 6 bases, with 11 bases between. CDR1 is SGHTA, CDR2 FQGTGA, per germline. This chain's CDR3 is CASSPSSLNEQFF. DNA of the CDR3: TGTGCCAGCAGCCCGTCTAGCCTCAATGAGCAGTTCTTC.

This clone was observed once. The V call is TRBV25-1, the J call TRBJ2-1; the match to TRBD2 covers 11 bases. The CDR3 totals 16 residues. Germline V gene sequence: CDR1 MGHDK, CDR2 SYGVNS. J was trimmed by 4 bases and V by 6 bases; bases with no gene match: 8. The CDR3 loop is CASSSIAGGSYNEQFF. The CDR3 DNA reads TGTGCCAGCAGCTCGATAGCGGGAGGGTCATACAATGAGCAGTTCTTC.

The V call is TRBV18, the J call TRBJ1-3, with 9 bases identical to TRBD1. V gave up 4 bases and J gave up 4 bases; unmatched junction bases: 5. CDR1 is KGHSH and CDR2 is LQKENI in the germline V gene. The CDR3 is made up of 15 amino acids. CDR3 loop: CASSRTGVAGNTIYF. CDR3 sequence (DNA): TGTGCCAGCTCACGGACAGGGGTGGCAGGAAACACCATATATTTT.

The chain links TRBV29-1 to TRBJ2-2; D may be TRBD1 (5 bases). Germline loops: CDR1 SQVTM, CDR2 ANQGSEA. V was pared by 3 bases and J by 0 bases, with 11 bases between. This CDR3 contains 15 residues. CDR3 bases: TGCAGCGTTGAGGATTGGGGCTCGAACACCGGGGAGCTGTTTTTT. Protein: CSVEDWGSNTGELFF.

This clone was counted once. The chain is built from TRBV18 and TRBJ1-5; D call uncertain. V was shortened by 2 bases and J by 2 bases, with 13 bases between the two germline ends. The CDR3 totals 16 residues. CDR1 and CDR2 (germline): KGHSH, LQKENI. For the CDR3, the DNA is TGTGCCAGCTCACCAAGTACAGCCTCGCGCAATCAGCCCCAGCATTTT. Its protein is CASSPSTASRNQPQHF.

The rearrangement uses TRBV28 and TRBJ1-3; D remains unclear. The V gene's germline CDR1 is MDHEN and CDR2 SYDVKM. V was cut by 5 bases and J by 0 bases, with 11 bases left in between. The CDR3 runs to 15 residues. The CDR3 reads CASSEIGDSGNTIYF. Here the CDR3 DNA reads TGTGCCAGCAGTGAAATCGGGGACTCTGGAAACACCATATATTTT.

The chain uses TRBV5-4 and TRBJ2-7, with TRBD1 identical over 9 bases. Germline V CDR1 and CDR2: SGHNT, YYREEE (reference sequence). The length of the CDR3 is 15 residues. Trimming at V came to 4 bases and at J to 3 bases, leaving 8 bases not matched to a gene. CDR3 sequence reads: CASSPMTTGGYEQYF. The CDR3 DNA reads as TGTGCCAGCAGCCCCATGACGACAGGGGGCTACGAGCAGTACTTC.

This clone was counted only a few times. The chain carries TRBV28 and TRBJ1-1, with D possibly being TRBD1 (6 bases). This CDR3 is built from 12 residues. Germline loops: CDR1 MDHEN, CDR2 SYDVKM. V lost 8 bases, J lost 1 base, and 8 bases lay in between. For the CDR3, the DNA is TGTGCCAGCCAAGGGGGGAACACTGAAGCTTTCTTT. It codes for CASQGGNTEAFF.

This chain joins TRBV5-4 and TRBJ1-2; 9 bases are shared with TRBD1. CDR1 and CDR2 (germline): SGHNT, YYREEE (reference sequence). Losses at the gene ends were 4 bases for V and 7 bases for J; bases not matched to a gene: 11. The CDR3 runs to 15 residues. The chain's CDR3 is CASSAPGQGMIGYTF. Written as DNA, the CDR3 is TGTGCCAGCAGCGCACCGGGACAGGGTATGATTGGCTACACCTTC. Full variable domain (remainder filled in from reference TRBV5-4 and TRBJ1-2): ETGVTQSPTHLIKTRGQQVTLRCSSQSGHNTVSWYQQALGQGPQFIFQYYREEENGRGNFPPRFSGLQFPNYSSELNVNALELDDSALYLCASSAPGQGMIGYTFGSGTRLTVV.